A selection of T cell receptor beta chains follows, all from one sample in a study of type 1 regulatory T cells. Antigens of these TCRs are unknown. TCRdb passed the reads through MiXCR, listing each CDR3 protein once. The sample holds tens of thousands of distinct CDR3 sequences, over 60% seen once. Sequencing was done on a sample of cultured T cells, either the whole culture or a sorted T cell fraction (not recorded which). The receptors shown here come from a human donor in good health. CDR3s include the opening cysteine and the closing phenylalanine or tryptophan. D genes are given only for firm matches. Expanded clones get a size class; other rows say once, few or many, or leave the size out.

D gene | clone size | J gene | V gene | CDR3 protein | CDR3 DNA
- | few | TRBJ2-7 | TRBV19 | CASSIRNAGRDEQYF | TGTGCCAGTAGTATAAGGAATGCCGGGCGAGACGAGCAGTACTTC
TRBD1 | - | TRBJ1-6 | TRBV6-2/TRBV6-3 | CASGTGNSPLHF | TGTGCCAGCGGGACAGGGAATTCACCCCTCCACTTT
- | - | TRBJ2-1 | TRBV5-1 | CASSLGGSENEQFF | TGCGCCAGCAGCCTAGGTGGGAGCGAGAATGAGCAGTTCTTC
TRBD1 | - | TRBJ1-2 | TRBV6-5 | CASSYSEGDRGRWGYGYTF | TGTGCCAGCAGTTACTCGGAAGGAGACAGGGGACGATGGGGCTATGGCTACACCTTC
- | - | TRBJ1-2 | TRBV27 | CASSLHSGASGGYTF | TGTGCCAGCAGTTTACATTCCGGGGCGTCCGGTGGCTATACCTTC
- | few | TRBJ2-2 | TRBV12-3/TRBV12-4 | CASRLMDTGELFF | TGTGCCAGCCGACTTATGGACACCGGGGAGCTGTTTTTT
- | - | TRBJ1-5 | TRBV12-3/TRBV12-4 | CASSVQKNNQPQHF | TGTGCCAGCAGTGTTCAAAAAAACAATCAGCCCCAGCATTTT
TRBD1 | - | TRBJ1-3 | TRBV12-3/TRBV12-4 | CASRGTGALYSGNTIYF | TGTGCCAGCAGGGGGACAGGGGCTCTCTATTCTGGAAACACCATATATTTT
- | - | TRBJ1-1 | TRBV24-1 | CATSDRGTEAFF | TGTGCCACCAGTGATAGGGGAACTGAAGCTTTCTTT
- | - | TRBJ1-1 | TRBV15 | CATSRAGLNTEAFF | TGTGCCACCAGCAGAGCGGGGCTGAACACTGAAGCTTTCTTT
- | - | TRBJ2-4 | TRBV11-3 | CASSSGDIQYF | TGTGCCAGCAGTTCCGGGGACATTCAGTACTTC
- | - | TRBJ2-5 | TRBV15 | CATGRADQETQYF | TGTGCCACGGGGCGGGCGGATCAAGAGACCCAGTACTTC
- | - | TRBJ1-1 | TRBV29-1 | CSADKENTEAFF | TGCAGCGCCGACAAGGAGAACACTGAAGCTTTCTTT
TRBD2 | - | TRBJ2-3 | TRBV12-3/TRBV12-4 | CASRPTSGGASQYF | TGTGCCAGCAGACCTACTAGCGGGGGGGCGTCGCAGTATTTT
TRBD1 | - | TRBJ2-1 | TRBV11-2 | CASSLGKKSLTRQGISYNEQFF | TGTGCCAGCAGCTTAGGGAAGAAGAGCCTCACACGACAGGGGATTTCCTACAATGAGCAGTTCTTC
- | - | TRBJ2-7 | TRBV19 | CASSIAWGGGYEQYF | TGTGCCAGTAGTATAGCATGGGGTGGCGGCTACGAGCAGTACTTC
- | - | TRBJ1-3 | TRBV7-9 | CASSELPNTIYF | TGTGCCAGCAGCGAACTTCCAAACACCATATATTTT
- | - | TRBJ1-1 | TRBV29-1 | CSVALANMNTEAFF | TGCAGCGTTGCGTTGGCCAACATGAACACTGAAGCTTTCTTT
- | - | TRBJ1-1 | TRBV10-3 | CAISESSGEAFF | TGTGCCATCAGTGAGTCGTCAGGGGAAGCTTTCTTT
- | - | TRBJ2-6 | TRBV2 | CASSKGVSSGANVLTF | TGTGCCAGCAGTAAGGGGGTGAGCTCTGGGGCCAACGTCCTGACTTTC
TRBD1 | - | TRBJ1-4 | TRBV7-8 | CASSKRGQGNEKLFF | TGTGCCAGCAGCAAGAGGGGACAGGGGAATGAAAAACTGTTTTTT
- | few | TRBJ1-1 | TRBV29-1 | CSVEGYRARGNTEAFF | TGCAGCGTTGAAGGCTACAGGGCAAGGGGGAACACTGAAGCTTTCTTT
- | - | TRBJ2-2 | TRBV5-8 | CASSWGPGPGELFF | TGTGCCAGCAGCTGGGGGCCTGGCCCCGGGGAGCTGTTTTTT
TRBD1 | - | TRBJ1-4 | TRBV4-1 | CASSQRTGSNEKLFF | TGCGCCAGCAGCCAACGGACAGGTTCTAATGAAAAACTGTTTTTT
TRBD1 | - | TRBJ1-5 | TRBV5-1 | CASSSRRCPGQGAHNQPQHF | TGCGCCAGCAGCTCCCGCCGTTGTCCTGGACAGGGGGCTCACAATCAGCCCCAGCATTTT
- | - | TRBJ2-1 | TRBV11-1 | CASSPYGGNEQFF | TGTGCCAGCAGCCCATACGGAGGGAATGAGCAGTTCTTC
- | - | TRBJ1-2 | TRBV18 | CASSPVRAGSNYGYTF | TGTGCCAGCTCACCTGTTCGGGCGGGGTCAAACTATGGCTACACCTTC
- | - | TRBJ1-5 | TRBV27 | CASPGLGGQPQHF | TGTGCCAGCCCGGGACTAGGCGGACAGCCCCAGCATTTT
- | - | TRBJ2-1 | TRBV7-2 | CASSSSRVYEQFF | TGTGCCAGCAGTTCTTCCAGGGTCTATGAGCAGTTCTTC
- | - | TRBJ1-1 | TRBV5-1 | CASSLIVSGGTEAFF | TGCGCCAGCAGCTTGATCGTGTCTGGTGGAACTGAAGCTTTCTTT
- | few | TRBJ1-6 | TRBV12-3/TRBV12-4 | CASSLGPSRPLHF | TGTGCCAGCAGTTTGGGGCCCTCGAGGCCCCTCCACTTT
- | - | TRBJ2-3 | TRBV6-5 | CASSYSGLEGGDTQYF | TGTGCCAGCAGTTACTCCGGACTAGAAGGGGGGGATACGCAGTATTTT
- | - | TRBJ2-5 | TRBV7-6 | CASSPRLGELQETQYF | TGTGCCAGCAGCCCAAGGTTGGGAGAACTTCAAGAGACCCAGTACTTC
TRBD2 | - | TRBJ2-7 | TRBV7-8 | CASSLAGTSGGYEQYF | TGTGCCAGCAGCTTAGCCGGGACTAGCGGGGGGTACGAGCAGTACTTC
- | few | TRBJ1-2 | TRBV7-9 | CASSPSWGLANYGYTF | TGTGCCAGCAGCCCTTCTTGGGGTTTGGCTAACTATGGCTACACCTTC
- | few | TRBJ2-2 | TRBV12-3/TRBV12-4 | CASKERGTANTGELFF | TGTGCCAGCAAGGAGCGGGGGACAGCGAACACCGGGGAGCTGTTTTTT
- | - | TRBJ2-7 | TRBV4-2 | CASSQDWSRSYEQYF | TGTGCCAGCAGCCAAGATTGGTCCAGATCCTACGAGCAGTACTTC
TRBD2 | medium-sized | TRBJ2-3 | TRBV4-3 | CASSLSGVGTDTQYF | TGCGCCAGCAGCCTTAGCGGGGTAGGAACAGATACGCAGTATTTT
- | - | TRBJ1-2 | TRBV5-1 | CASRTSTGLPGYTF | TGCGCCAGCAGAACCTCAACAGGGCTCCCTGGCTACACCTTC
- | - | TRBJ1-5 | TRBV20-1 | CSAQRENQPQHF | TGCAGTGCCCAGAGGGAAAATCAGCCCCAGCATTTT